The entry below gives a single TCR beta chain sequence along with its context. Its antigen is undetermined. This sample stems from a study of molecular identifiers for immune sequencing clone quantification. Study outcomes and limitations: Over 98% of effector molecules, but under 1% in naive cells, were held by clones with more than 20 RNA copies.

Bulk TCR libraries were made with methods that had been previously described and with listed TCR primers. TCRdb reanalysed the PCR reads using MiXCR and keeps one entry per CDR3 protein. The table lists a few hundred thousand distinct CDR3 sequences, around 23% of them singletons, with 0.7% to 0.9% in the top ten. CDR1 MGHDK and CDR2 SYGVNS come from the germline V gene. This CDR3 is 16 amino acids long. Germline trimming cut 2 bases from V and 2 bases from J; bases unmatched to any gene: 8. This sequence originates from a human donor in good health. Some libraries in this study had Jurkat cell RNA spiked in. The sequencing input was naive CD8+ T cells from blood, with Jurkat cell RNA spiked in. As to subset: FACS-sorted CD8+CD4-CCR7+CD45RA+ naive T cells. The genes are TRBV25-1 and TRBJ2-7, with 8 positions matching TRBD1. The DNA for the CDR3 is TGTGCCAGCAGTGAACCCAGGACAGGGAAAACCTACGAGCAGTACTTC. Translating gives CASSEPRTGKTYEQYF.